Listed here is a single T cell receptor (beta chain). This sample was included in a study of blood T cell repertoires in COVID-19. Trimming pared 3 bases from V and 6 bases from J, leaving 8 bases between. This CDR3 spans 13 amino acids. Germline V gene sequence: CDR1 MNHEY, CDR2 SMNVEV (reference sequence). Here immunoSEQ multiplex PCR was the method, and the copy in TCRdb shows in-frame clones only, minus some. The repertoire consists of about 110,000 clones, with 88% occurring once and the leading ten covering roughly 2.3%. The origin of this receptor is a human donor in a cohort sampled during active COVID-19. The rearrangement uses TRBV27 and TRBJ2-2; no firm D call. Material for sequencing was peripheral blood. CDR3 sequence reads: CASSLRSAGELFF. Here the CDR3 DNA reads TGTGCCAGCAGTTTGCGAAGCGCCGGGGAGCTGTTTTTT.